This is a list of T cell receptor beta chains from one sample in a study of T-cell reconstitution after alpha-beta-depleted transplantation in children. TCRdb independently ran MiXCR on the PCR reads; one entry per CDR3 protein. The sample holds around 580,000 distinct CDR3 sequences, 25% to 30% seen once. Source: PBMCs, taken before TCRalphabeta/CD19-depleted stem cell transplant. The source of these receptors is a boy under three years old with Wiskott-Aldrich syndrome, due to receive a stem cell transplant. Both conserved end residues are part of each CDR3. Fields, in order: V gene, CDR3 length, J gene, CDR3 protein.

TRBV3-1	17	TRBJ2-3	CASSLGWTSGRDDTQYF
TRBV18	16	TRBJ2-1	CASSPPYQRERGEQFF
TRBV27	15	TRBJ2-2	CASLRWTGDTGELFF
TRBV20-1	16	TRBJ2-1	CSALARGGGNYNEQFF
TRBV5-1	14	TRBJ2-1	CASSLFGTPNEQFF
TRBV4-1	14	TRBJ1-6	CASTRDPPNSPLHF
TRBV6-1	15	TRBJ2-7	CASSVTWDRAHEQYF
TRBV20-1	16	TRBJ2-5	CSARSKTGTSGATQYF
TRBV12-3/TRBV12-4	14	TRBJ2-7	CASRRGRDVDEQYF
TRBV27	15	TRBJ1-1	CASSFTGLGRTEAFF
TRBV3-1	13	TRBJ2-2	CASSPMNTGELFF
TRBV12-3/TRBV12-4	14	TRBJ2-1	CASSLGGSYTEQFF
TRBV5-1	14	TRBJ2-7	CASSLADASYEQYF
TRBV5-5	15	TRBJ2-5	CASRYGLAGVETQYF
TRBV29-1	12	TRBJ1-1	CSVEGTSTEAFF
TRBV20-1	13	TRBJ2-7	CSALSGGPHEQYF
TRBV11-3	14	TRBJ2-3	CASSRTGGTDTQYF
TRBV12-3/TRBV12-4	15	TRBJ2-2	CASSRSGRGTGELFF
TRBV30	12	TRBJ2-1	CAWGDREHEQFF
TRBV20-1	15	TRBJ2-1	CSARMGSASYNEQFF
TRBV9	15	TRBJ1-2	CASSVAAGQGYGYTF
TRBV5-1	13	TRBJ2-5	CASAIPYQETQYF
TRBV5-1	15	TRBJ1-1	CASSLGSGMNTEAFF
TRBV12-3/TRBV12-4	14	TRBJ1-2	CASRPTGGNYGYTF
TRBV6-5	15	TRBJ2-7	CASSYAETSDYEQYF
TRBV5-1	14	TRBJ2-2	CASSPTLAGGELFF
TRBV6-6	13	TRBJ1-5	CASSFNRDQPQHF
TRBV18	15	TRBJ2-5	CASSSTGGYRETQYF
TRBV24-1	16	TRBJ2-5	CATSAGGDDLQETQYF
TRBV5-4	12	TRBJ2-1	CASSLFAEGQFF
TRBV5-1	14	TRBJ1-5	CASSLSGLGQPQHF
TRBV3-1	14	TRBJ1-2	CASSQDGGTYGYTF
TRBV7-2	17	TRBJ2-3	CASSLGEGLVRAVTQYF
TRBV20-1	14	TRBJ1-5	CSAAQAYSNQPQHF
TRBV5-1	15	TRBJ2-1	CASSLGLAGDNEQFF
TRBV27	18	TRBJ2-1	CASSIRQGGGRSYNEQFF
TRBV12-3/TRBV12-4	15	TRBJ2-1	CASSSPRGGGNEQFF
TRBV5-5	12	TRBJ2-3	CASSSLTGPQYF
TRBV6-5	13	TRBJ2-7	CASSYEASYEQYF
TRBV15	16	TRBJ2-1	CATSRGLAGRINEQFF
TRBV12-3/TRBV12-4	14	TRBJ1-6	CASSLQGANSPLHF
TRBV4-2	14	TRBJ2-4	CASSQDTAKNIQYF
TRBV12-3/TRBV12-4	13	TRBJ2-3	CASSLSVTDTQYF
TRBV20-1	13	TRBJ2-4	CSAIRQVENIQYF
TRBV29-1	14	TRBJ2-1	CSVGMSGRYNEQFF
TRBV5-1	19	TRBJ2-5	CASSLGSWFSGYRQETQYF
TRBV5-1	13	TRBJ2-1	CASSKGQYNEQFF
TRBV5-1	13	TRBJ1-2	CASSWGLDYGYTF
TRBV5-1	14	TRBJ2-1	CASSQQGGYNEQFF
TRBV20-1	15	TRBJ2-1	CSAPDLAGRFNEQFF